A few counts support the clone carrying this T cell receptor (beta chain). Its antigen remains unidentified. The sample comes from a study of T-cell memory formation after mild COVID-19. General study points: Nothing showed for sure that second-wave clones peaking on day 37 were SARS-CoV-2 specific. Some responding clones appeared in pre-infection memory, suggesting cross-reactive memory joined.

The V end was cut by 3 bases, the J end by 10 bases, with 14 bases between. The CDR3 length is 13 residues. CDR1 and CDR2 (germline): SGHRS, YFSETQ. TCRdb re-analysed the 5' RACE reads in MiXCR, keeping a single row per CDR3 protein. The sample includes under 600,000 distinct CDR3 sequences, 20% to 25% seen only once; the top ten take 7.5% to 9.5%. The sequenced sample was PBMCs or a T cell subset sorted from them (not recorded which). The genes are TRBV5-1 and TRBJ2-1, with unresolved D. The receptor comes from an adult woman who had mild COVID-19 (a few samples of this study predate the infection). Cell type and time point are not known. CDR3: CASSSLEAGEQFF. The CDR3 nucleotides read TGCGCCAGCAGCTCCCTAGAGGCCGGGGAGCAGTTCTTC.